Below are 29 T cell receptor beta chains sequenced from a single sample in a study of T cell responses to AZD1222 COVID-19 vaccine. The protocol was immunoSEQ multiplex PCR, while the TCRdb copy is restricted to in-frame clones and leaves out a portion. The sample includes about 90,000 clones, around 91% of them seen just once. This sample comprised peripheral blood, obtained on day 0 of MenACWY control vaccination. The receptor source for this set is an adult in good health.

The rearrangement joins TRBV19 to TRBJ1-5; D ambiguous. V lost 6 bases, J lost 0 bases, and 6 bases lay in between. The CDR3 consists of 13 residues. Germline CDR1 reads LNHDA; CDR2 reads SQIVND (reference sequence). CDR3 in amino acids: CASSFHSNQPQHF. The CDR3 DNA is TGTGCCAGTAGCTTCCATAGCAATCAGCCCCAGCATTTT.

The DNA of the CDR3 is TGTGCCAGCAGTTACCGCACTAGCGGGCGATACAATGAGCAGTTCTTC. This gives the protein CASSYRTSGRYNEQFF. The V and J genes are TRBV6-5 and TRBJ2-1; 9 bases map to TRBD2. The CDR3 length is 16 residues. CDR1 and CDR2 (germline): MNHEY, SVGAGI. After removal of 2 bases from V and 4 bases from J, the junction contained 6 bases not matched to a gene.

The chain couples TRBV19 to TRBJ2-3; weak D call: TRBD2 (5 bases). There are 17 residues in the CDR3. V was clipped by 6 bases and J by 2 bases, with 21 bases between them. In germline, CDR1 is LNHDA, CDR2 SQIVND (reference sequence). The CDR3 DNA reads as TGTGCCAGTAGAGTGGGGTCGGCAGCGGTAAACACAGATACGCAGTATTTT. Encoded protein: CASRVGSAAVNTDTQYF.

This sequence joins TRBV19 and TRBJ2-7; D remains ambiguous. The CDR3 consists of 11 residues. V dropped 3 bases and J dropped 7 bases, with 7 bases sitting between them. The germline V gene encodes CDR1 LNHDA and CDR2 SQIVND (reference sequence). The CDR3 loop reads CASSIGSEQYF. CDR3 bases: TGTGCCAGTAGTATCGGTTCGGAGCAGTACTTC.

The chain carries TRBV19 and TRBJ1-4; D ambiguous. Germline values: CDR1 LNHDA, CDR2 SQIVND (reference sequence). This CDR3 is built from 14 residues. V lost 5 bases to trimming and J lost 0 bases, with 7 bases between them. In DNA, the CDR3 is TGTGCCAGTAGTGGGTTTGCAACTAATGAAAAACTGTTTTTT. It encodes CASSGFATNEKLFF.

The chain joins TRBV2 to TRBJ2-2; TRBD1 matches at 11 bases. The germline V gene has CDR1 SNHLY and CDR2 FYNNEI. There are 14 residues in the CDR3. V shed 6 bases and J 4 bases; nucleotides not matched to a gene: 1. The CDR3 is CASRGTGGTGELFF. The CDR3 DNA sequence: TGTGCCAGCAGGGGGACAGGGGGCACCGGGGAGCTGTTTTTT.

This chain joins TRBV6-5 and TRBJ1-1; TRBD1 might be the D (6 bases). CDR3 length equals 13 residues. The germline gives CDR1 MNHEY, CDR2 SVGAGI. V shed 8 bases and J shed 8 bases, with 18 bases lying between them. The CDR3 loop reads CASGRSQGWEAFF. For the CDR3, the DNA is TGTGCCAGCGGCCGCTCACAGGGATGGGAAGCTTTCTTT.

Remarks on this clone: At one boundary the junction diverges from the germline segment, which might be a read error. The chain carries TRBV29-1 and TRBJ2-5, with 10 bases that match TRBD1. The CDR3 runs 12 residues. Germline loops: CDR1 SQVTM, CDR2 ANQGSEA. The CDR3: CSYDRGQGTQYF. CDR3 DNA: TGCAGCTACGACAGGGGGCAAGGGACCCAGTACTTC.

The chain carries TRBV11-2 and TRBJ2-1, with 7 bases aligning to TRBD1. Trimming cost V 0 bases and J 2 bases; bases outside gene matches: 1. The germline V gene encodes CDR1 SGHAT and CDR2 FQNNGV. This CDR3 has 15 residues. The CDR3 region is CASSLEGTAYNEQFF. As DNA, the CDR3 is TGTGCCAGCAGCTTAGAGGGGACAGCCTACAATGAGCAGTTCTTC.

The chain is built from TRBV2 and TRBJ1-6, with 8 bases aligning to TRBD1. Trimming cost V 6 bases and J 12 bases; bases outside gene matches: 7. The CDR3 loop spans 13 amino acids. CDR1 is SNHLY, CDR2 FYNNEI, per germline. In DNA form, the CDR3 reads TGTGCCAGCAGCGGGACAGGTCAAAGACCCCTCCACTTT. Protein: CASSGTGQRPLHF.

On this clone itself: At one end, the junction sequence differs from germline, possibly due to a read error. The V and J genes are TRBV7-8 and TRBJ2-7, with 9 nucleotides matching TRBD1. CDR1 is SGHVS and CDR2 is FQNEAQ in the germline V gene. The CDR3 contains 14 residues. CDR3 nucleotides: TGTGCCAGCAGCCTAGCCGGGACAGGGATCGAGCAGTACTTC. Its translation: CASSLAGTGIEQYF.

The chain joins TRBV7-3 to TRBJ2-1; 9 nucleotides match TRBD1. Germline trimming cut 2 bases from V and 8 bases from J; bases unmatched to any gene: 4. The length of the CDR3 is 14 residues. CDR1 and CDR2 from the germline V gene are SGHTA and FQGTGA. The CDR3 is CASSLGRTGDEQFF. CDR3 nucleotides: TGTGCCAGCAGCTTAGGCCGGACAGGGGATGAGCAGTTCTTC. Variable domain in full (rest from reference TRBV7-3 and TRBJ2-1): GAGVSQTPSNKVTEKGKYVELRCDPISGHTALYWYRQSLGQGPEFLIYFQGTGAADDSGLPNDRFFAVRPEGSVSTLKIQRTERGDSAVYLCASSLGRTGDEQFFGPGTRLTVL.

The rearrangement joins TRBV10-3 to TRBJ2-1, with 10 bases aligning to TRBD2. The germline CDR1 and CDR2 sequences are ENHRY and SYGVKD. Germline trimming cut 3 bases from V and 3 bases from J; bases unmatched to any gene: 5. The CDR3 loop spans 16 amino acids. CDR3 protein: CAISDPSGSGYNEQFF. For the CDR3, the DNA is TGTGCCATCAGTGACCCTAGCGGGAGTGGCTACAATGAGCAGTTCTTC.

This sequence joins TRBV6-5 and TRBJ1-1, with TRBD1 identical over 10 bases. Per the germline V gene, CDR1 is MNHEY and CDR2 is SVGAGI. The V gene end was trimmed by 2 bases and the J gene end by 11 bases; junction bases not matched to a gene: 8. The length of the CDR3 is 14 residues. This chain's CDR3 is CASSYTRTGGGAFF. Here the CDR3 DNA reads TGTGCCAGCAGTTACACTAGGACAGGGGGTGGGGCTTTCTTT.

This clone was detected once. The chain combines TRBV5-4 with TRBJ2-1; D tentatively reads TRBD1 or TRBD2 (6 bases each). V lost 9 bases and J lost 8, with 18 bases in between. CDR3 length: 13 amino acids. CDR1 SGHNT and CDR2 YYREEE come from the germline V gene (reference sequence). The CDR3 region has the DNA TGTGCCAAGTCGACTAGGGGGTTCGATGAGCAGTTCTTC. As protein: CAKSTRGFDEQFF.

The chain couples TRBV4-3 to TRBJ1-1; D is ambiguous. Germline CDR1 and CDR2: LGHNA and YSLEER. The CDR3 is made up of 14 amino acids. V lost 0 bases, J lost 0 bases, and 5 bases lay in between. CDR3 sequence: CASSQDLVNTEAFF. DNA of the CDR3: TGCGCCAGCAGCCAAGATTTGGTGAACACTGAAGCTTTCTTT.

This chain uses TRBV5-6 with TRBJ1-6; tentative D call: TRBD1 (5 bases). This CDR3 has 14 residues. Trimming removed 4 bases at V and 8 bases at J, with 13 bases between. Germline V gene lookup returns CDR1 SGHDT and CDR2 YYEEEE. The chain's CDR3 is CASSGGPGDSPLHF. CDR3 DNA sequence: TGTGCCAGCAGCGGCGGACCGGGGGATTCACCCCTCCACTTT.

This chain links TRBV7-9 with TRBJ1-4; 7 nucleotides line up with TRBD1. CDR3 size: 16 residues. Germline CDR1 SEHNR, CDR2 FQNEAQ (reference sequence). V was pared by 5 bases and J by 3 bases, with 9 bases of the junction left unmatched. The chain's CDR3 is CASSMNVGGPNEKLFF. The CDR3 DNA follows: TGTGCCAGCAGCATGAACGTAGGGGGCCCTAATGAAAAACTGTTTTTT.

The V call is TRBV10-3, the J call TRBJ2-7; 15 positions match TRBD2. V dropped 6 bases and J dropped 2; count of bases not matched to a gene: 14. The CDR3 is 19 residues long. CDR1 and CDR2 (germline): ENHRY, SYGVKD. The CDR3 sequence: CAIRADIGTSGGQTYEQYF. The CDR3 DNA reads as TGTGCCATCAGAGCCGATATTGGGACTAGCGGGGGGCAGACCTACGAGCAGTACTTC.

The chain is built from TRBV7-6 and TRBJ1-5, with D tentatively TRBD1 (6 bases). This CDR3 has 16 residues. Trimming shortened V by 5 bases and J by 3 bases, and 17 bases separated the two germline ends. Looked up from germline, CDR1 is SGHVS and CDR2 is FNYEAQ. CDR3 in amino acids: CASSPNPGDFNQPQHF. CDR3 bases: TGTGCCAGCAGCCCTAATCCAGGGGATTTCAATCAGCCCCAGCATTTT.

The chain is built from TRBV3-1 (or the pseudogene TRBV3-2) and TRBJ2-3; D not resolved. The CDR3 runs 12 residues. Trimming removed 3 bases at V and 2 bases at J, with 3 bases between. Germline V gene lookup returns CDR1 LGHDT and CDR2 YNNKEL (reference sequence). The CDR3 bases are TGTGCCAGCAGCCAGCACACAGATACGCAGTATTTT. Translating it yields CASSQHTDTQYF.

CDR3 protein: CASSPQTGESLFGYTF. Written as DNA, the CDR3 is TGTGCCAGCTCACCACAAACCGGGGAGTCCCTCTTTGGCTACACCTTC. The chain recombines TRBV18 with TRBJ1-2; D is unresolved. CDR1 is KGHSH, CDR2 LQKENI, per germline. The V end was cut by 1 base, the J end by 7 bases, with 19 bases between. This CDR3 comprises 16 residues.

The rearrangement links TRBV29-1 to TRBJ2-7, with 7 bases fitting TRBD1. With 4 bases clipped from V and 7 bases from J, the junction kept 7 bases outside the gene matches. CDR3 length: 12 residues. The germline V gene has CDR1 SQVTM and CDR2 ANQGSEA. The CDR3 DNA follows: TGCAGCGTTGCCCTAGGGGGCAGGGAGCAGTACTTC. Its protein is CSVALGGREQYF.

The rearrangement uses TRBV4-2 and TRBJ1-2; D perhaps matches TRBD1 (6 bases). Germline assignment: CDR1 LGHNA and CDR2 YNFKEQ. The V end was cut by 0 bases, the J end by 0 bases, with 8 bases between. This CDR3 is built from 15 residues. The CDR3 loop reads CASSQDPGANYGYTF. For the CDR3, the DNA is TGTGCCAGCAGCCAAGATCCAGGGGCTAACTATGGCTACACCTTC.

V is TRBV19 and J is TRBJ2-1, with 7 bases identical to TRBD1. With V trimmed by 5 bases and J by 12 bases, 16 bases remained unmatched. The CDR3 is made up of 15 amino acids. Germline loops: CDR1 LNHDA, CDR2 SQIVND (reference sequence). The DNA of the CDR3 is TGTGCCAGTAGTGTCACCGGGACAGAGCGTCGTGGGCAGTTCTTC. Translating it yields CASSVTGTERRGQFF.

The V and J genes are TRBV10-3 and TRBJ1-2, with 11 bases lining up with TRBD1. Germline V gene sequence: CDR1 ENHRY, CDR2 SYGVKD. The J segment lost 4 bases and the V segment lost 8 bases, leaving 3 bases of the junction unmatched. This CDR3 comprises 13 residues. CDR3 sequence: CAIRTGGSYGYTF. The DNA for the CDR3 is TGTGCCATCCGGACAGGGGGCAGCTATGGCTACACCTTC.

The DNA of the CDR3 is TGCAGTGCTAGTAAGGGGGCGCATGAAAAACTGTTTTTT. Protein: CSASKGAHEKLFF. This sequence joins TRBV20-1 and TRBJ1-4, with TRBD1 identical over 7 bases. This CDR3 is 13 amino acids long. With V trimmed by 3 bases and J by 6 bases, 4 bases remained unmatched. Germline V gene data show CDR1 as DFQATT and CDR2 as SNEGSKA (reference sequence).

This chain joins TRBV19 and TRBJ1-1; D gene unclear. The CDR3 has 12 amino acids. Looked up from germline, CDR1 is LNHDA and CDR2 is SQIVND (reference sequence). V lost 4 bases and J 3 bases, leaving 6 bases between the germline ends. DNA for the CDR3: TGTGCCAGTAGTAACATCCACACTGAAGCTTTCTTT. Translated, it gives CASSNIHTEAFF. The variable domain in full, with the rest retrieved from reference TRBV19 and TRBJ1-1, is DGGITQSPKYLFRKEGQNVTLSCEQNLNHDAMYWYRQDPGQGLRLIYYSQIVNDFQKGDIAEGYSVSREKKESFPLTVTSAQKNPTAFYLCASSNIHTEAFFGQGTRLTVV.

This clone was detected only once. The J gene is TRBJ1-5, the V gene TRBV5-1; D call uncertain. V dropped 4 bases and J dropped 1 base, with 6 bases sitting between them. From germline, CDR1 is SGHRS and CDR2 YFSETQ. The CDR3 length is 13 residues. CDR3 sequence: CASSRDSNQPQHF. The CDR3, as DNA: TGCGCCAGCAGCCGCGACAGCAATCAGCCCCAGCATTTT.